This T cell receptor (beta chain) was captured by sequencing in a study of CD8 T cells in ankylosing spondylitis. A note on this clonotype: No antigen is known for it.

Study-level points and caveats: Disease-associated clonotypes exhibited CD8+ identity and were relatively infrequent in peripheral blood. Seemingly characteristic of ankylosing spondylitis blood was a TCR beta motif consisting of eight highly homologous variants. Disease-associated clones were reportedly significantly overrepresented in matched ankylosing spondylitis synovial fluid.

Quantitative 5'-RACE with molecular barcodes generated TCR beta libraries. TCRdb reprocessed the 5' RACE reads with MiXCR, giving one entry per CDR3 protein. This sample has around 120,000 distinct CDR3 sequences, with 9.3% found just once. Trimming stripped 0 bases from V and 5 bases from J, with 11 bases between. Germline CDR1 is LGHNA and CDR2 is YNFKEQ. CDR3 length: 15 residues. The receptor's source is a male donor with ankylosing spondylitis or in good health (not recorded which). The chain carries TRBV4-2 and TRBJ2-1; possible D gene TRBD2, 6 bases. The sample was blood, either unsorted or a sorted T cell fraction (not recorded which). The CDR3, as DNA: TGTGCCAGCAGCCAAGATGGAGGGCGAGACAATGAGCAGTTCTTC. Amino acid sequence: CASSQDGGRDNEQFF.